This TCR beta chain was sequenced for a study of T cell responses to AZD1222 COVID-19 vaccine. Assay: immunoSEQ multiplex PCR; the TCRdb copy retains only in-frame clones and omits some. The sample records 140,000 to 150,000 clones, roughly 88% being singletons. CDR3 length: 14 residues. Germline CDR1 SEHNR, CDR2 FQNEAQ (reference sequence). Losses at the gene ends were 3 bases for V and 7 bases for J; bases not matched to a gene: 5. The J gene is TRBJ1-4, the V gene TRBV7-9; 7 positions agree with TRBD1. The source of this sequence is an adult in good health. The source was peripheral blood, collected on day 0 of AZD1222 vaccination. CDR3 residues: CASSLEGAGEKLFF. The CDR3 bases are TGTGCCAGCAGCTTGGAGGGGGCCGGTGAAAAACTGTTTTTT.